Each of the 3 T cell receptor beta chains below was sequenced from the same sample in a study of blood T cell repertoires in COVID-19. Profiled with immunoSEQ multiplex PCR; TCRdb holds only in-frame clones, not every one. The table has approximately 140,000 clones, 87% seen once. Input material: peripheral blood. These receptor sequences come from a woman aged 55-70 years with active or convalescent COVID-19.

The chain recombines TRBV7-2 with TRBJ2-5; D is uncertain. Germline V gene lookup returns CDR1 SGHTA and CDR2 FQGNSA. The CDR3 is 13 amino acids. The V and J ends lost 1 base and 5 bases respectively, with 8 bases between them. The chain's CDR3 is CASSLGGTETQYF. CDR3 nucleotide sequence: TGTGCCAGCAGCTTAGGTGGCACGGAGACCCAGTACTTC.

In its sample, this clone was seen once. The chain is built from TRBV19 and TRBJ1-2; perhaps TRBD1 as D (6 bases). CDR3 length: 16 residues. Per the germline V gene, CDR1 is LNHDA and CDR2 is SQIVND (reference sequence). V lost 6 bases and J lost 4, with 21 bases in between. The CDR3 region is CASSSSLTGTLYGYTF. For the CDR3, the DNA is TGTGCCAGTAGCAGTTCTTTGACAGGAACTCTCTATGGCTACACCTTC.

This chain joins TRBV5-3 and TRBJ1-2, with D unresolved. TRBV5-3 is treated as an ORF (open reading frame) with a function not yet certain. This CDR3 contains 10 residues. Trimming shortened V by 4 bases and J by 8 bases, and 6 bases separated the two germline ends. The CDR3 here is CARSPGGYTF. CDR3 nucleotide sequence: TGTGCCAGAAGCCCGGGGGGCTACACCTTC.